The 11 T cell receptor beta chains given below trace back to one sample, sequenced in a study of CD8+CD57+ T cells in acquired aplastic anemia. CD8+CD57+ cell expansion, shown by flow cytometry, had occurred in the patients selected for sequencing. Genomic DNA provided the template from which TCR beta VDJ and CDR3 profiles were obtained. TCRdb processed the reads anew with MiXCR; each CDR3 protein has one entry. The sample contains about 200,000 distinct CDR3 sequences, 50% to 70% of which appear only once. Sequenced sample: sorted CD4+, CD8+, or CD8+CD57+ T cells (not recorded which) from PBMCs. Source of these receptors: a human donor with aplastic anemia.

This chain joins TRBV12-3 or TRBV12-4 and TRBJ1-1; D gene uncertain. This CDR3 is built from 14 residues. V shed 3 bases and J shed 4 bases, with 12 bases lying between them. The CDR3 protein is CASSLERKGTEAFF. The CDR3 DNA sequence: TGTGCCAGCAGTTTGGAGAGGAAGGGCACTGAAGCTTTCTTT.

The chain recombines TRBV24-1 with TRBJ2-3, with 12 nucleotides matching TRBD2. The V gene's germline CDR1 is KGHDR and CDR2 SFDVKD. The CDR3 consists of 16 residues. V dropped 4 bases and J dropped 4; count of bases not matched to a gene: 5. The CDR3 sequence: CATSDASGRAPDTQYF. The CDR3, as DNA: TGTGCCACCAGTGACGCTAGCGGGAGGGCCCCAGATACGCAGTATTTT.

The table lists this clonotype with many counts. The chain is built from TRBV5-8 and TRBJ1-1; D not certain. V dropped 2 bases and J dropped 1 base, with 12 bases sitting between them. The CDR3 runs 15 residues. Germline V gene sequence: CDR1 SGHTS, CDR2 YDEGEE. The CDR3 nucleotides are TGTGCCAGCAGCTTACTAGGGATGGCGAACACTGAAGCTTTCTTT. This sequence encodes CASSLLGMANTEAFF.

The chain uses TRBV10-3 and TRBJ2-3, with D maybe TRBD2 (6 bases). This CDR3 region has 16 residues. CDR1 and CDR2 (germline): ENHRY, SYGVKD. Trimming stripped 7 bases from V and 3 bases from J, with 20 bases between. This CDR3 reads CAINDRSGEPTDTQYF. The CDR3 DNA sequence: TGTGCCATCAATGATCGCTCGGGGGAGCCAACAGATACGCAGTATTTT.

This clonotype was picked up one time. This CDR3 reads CSVTGQGGYGYTF. The DNA of the CDR3 is TGCAGCGTAACGGGACAGGGGGGATATGGCTACACCTTC. The chain combines TRBV29-1 with TRBJ1-2; TRBD1 matches 11 bases. The CDR3 sequence is 13 residues long. V was pared by 6 bases and J by 5 bases, with 5 bases of the junction left unmatched. Germline CDR1 SQVTM, CDR2 ANQGSEA. The variable domain in full, with the rest retrieved from reference TRBV29-1 and TRBJ1-2, is SAVISQKPSRDICQRGTSLTIQCQVDSQVTMMFWYRQQPGQSLTLIATANQGSEATYESGFVIDKFPISRPNLTFSTLTVSNMSPEDSSIYLCSVTGQGGYGYTFGSGTRLTVV.

On this clonotype: This may be a read error: a much more frequent sequence differs by one nucleotide. V is TRBV6-1 and J is TRBJ1-5, with D uncertain. This CDR3 is 15 amino acids long. V gave up 6 bases and J gave up 2 bases, with 14 bases separating them. In germline, CDR1 is MNHNS, CDR2 SASEGT. Written as DNA, the CDR3 is TGTGCCAGCAGAAAACAAGGGTCCGGCAATCAGCCCCAGCATTTT. The encoded protein is CASRKQGSGNQPQHF.

Worth noting for this clonotype: One end of the junction fails to match germline, which may point to a read error. The genes are TRBV7-6 and TRBJ2-3; D is perhaps TRBD1 or TRBD2 (5 bases each). This CDR3 region has 14 residues. CDR1 is SGHVS and CDR2 is FNYEAQ in the germline V gene. The CDR3 DNA sequence: TGTGCCGGCAGCCTGTCGGGGCAGCCGGATACGCAGTATTTT. Translated, it gives CAGSLSGQPDTQYF.

The gene calls are TRBV5-1 and TRBJ2-1; 7 nucleotides agree with TRBD2. The germline V gene encodes CDR1 SGHRS and CDR2 YFSETQ. There are 12 residues in the CDR3. The junction had 8 bases not matched to a gene; V was cut back by 3 bases and J by 14 bases. The CDR3 DNA follows: TGCGCCAGCAGCTCGACCGGGACTAATAAGTTCTTC. Its translation: CASSSTGTNKFF.

This clonotype was seen repeatedly, ten times or more. At one end, the junction sequence differs from germline, possibly due to a read error. The J gene is TRBJ2-3, the V gene TRBV7-3; tentative D call: TRBD2 (5 bases). The CDR3 length is 14 residues. Germline assignment: CDR1 SGHTA and CDR2 FQGTGA. CDR3 residues: CASSLSGSTDTQYF. CDR3 nucleotides: TGTGCCAGCAGTTTAAGCGGTTCCACAGATACGCAGTATTTT.

This chain uses TRBV10-3 with TRBJ2-1; 8 bases map to TRBD1. Germline values: CDR1 ENHRY, CDR2 SYGVKD. The length of the CDR3 is 13 residues. After removal of 1 base from V and 9 bases from J, the junction contained 2 bases not matched to a gene. The CDR3 reads CAISEYTGGEQFF. CDR3 DNA sequence: TGTGCCATCAGTGAGTATACAGGGGGTGAGCAGTTCTTC.

The chain recombines TRBV7-6 with TRBJ2-5; 7 bases agree with TRBD2. This CDR3 has 15 residues. CDR1 and CDR2 from the germline V gene are SGHVS and FNYEAQ. V gave up 2 bases and J gave up 5 bases; unmatched junction bases: 8. Here the CDR3 reads CASSLNAGVAETQYF. The CDR3 DNA sequence: TGTGCCAGCAGCTTAAACGCGGGGGTTGCGGAGACCCAGTACTTC.